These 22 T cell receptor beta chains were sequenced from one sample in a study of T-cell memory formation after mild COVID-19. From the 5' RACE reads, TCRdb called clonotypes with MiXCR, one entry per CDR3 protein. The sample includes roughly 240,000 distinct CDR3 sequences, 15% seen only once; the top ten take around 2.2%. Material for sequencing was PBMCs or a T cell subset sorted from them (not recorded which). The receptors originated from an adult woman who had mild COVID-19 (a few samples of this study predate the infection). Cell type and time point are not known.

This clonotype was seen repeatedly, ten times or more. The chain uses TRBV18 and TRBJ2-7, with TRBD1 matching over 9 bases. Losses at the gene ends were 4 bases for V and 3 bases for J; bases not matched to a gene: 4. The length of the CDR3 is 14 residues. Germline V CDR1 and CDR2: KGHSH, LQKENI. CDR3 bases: TGTGCCAGCTCACGGTCGACAGGGGGCTACGAGCAGTACTTC. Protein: CASSRSTGGYEQYF.

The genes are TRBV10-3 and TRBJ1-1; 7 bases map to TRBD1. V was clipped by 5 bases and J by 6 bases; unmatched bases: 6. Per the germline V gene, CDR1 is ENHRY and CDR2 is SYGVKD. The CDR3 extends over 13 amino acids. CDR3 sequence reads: CAISTQGQAEAFF. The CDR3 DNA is TGTGCCATCAGTACACAGGGGCAGGCTGAAGCTTTCTTT.

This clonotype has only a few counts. The CDR3 protein is CSVRAGVNTQYF. For the CDR3, the DNA is TGCAGCGTTCGTGCAGGTGTAAATACGCAGTATTTT. This chain links TRBV29-1 with TRBJ2-3, with D uncertain. Germline-derived CDR1 and CDR2 are SQVTM and ANQGSEA. This CDR3 has 12 residues. Trimming stripped 5 bases from V and 7 bases from J, with 13 bases between.

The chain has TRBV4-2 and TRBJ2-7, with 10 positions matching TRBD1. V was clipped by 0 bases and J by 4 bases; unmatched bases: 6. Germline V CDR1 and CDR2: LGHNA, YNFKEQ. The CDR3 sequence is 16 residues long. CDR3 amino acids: CASSQDQWGQGYEQYF. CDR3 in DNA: TGTGCCAGCAGCCAAGATCAGTGGGGACAGGGGTACGAGCAGTACTTC.

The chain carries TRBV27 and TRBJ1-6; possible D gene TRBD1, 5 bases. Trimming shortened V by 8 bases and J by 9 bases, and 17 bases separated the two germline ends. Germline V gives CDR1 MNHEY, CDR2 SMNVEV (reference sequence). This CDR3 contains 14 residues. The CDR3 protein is CASGWGSNLSPLHF. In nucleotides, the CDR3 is TGTGCCAGCGGGTGGGGGTCCAACCTTTCACCCCTCCACTTT.

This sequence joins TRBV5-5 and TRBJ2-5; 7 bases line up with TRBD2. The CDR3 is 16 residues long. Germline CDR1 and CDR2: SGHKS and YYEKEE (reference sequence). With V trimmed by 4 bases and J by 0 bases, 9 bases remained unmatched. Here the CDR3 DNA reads TGTGCCAGCAGCAAACCGGGACTAAAGTACCAAGAGACCCAGTACTTC. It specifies CASSKPGLKYQETQYF.

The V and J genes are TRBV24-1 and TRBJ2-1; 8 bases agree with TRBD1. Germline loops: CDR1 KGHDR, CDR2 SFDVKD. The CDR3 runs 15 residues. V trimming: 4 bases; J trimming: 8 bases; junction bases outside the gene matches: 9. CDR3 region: CATSDPAGQDYEQFF. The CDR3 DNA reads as TGTGCCACCAGTGACCCCGCGGGACAGGACTATGAGCAGTTCTTC.

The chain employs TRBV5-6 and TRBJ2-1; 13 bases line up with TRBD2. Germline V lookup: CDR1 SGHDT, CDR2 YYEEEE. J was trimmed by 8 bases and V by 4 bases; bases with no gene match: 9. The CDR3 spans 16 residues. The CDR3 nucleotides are TGTGCCAGCAGCCTGCGGACTAGCGGGGGTCGTGATGAGCAGTTCTTC. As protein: CASSLRTSGGRDEQFF.

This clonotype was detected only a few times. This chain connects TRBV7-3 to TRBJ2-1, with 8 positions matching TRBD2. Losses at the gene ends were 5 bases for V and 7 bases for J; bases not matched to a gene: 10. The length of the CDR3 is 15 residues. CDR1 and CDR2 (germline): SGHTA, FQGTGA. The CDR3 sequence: CASSPNGGASNEQFF. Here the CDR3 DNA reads TGTGCCAGCAGCCCCAACGGGGGGGCCTCAAATGAGCAGTTCTTC.

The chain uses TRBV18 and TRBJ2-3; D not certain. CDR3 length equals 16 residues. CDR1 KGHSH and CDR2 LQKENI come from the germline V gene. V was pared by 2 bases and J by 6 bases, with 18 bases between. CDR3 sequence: CASSPGRPSLGDTQYF. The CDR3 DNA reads TGTGCCAGCTCACCAGGCCGGCCATCCCTCGGGGATACGCAGTATTTT.

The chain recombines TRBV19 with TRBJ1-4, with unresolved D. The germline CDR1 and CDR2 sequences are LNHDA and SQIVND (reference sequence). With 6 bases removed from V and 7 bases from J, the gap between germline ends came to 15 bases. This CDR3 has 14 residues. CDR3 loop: CASSTPRWGEKLFF. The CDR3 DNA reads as TGTGCCAGTAGCACGCCCCGGTGGGGTGAAAAACTGTTTTTT. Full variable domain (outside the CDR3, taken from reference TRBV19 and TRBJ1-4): DGGITQSPKYLFRKEGQNVTLSCEQNLNHDAMYWYRQDPGQGLRLIYYSQIVNDFQKGDIAEGYSVSREKKESFPLTVTSAQKNPTAFYLCASSTPRWGEKLFFGSGTQLSVL.

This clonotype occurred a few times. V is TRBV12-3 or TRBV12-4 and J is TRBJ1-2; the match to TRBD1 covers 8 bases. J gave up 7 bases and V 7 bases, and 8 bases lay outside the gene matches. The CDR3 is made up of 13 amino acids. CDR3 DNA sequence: TGTGCCAGCACCTCGGGGACAGGCGCTGGCTACACCTTC. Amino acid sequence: CASTSGTGAGYTF.

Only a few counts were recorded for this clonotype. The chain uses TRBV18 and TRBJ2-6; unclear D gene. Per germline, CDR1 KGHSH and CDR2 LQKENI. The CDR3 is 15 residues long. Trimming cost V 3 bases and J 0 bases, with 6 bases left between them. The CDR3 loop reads CASSPILSGANVLTF. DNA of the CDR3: TGTGCCAGCTCACCTATCCTCTCTGGGGCCAACGTCCTGACTTTC. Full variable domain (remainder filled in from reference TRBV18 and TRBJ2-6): NAGVMQNPRHLVRRRGQEARLRCSPMKGHSHVYWYRQLPEEGLKFMVYLQKENIIDESGMPKERFSAEFPKEGPSILRIQQVVRGDSAAYFCASSPILSGANVLTFGAGSRLTVL.

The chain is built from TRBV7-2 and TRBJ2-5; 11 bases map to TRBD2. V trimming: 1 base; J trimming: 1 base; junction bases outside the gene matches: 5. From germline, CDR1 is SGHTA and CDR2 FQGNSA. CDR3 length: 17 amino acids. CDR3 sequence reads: CASSLGRLAGSQETQYF. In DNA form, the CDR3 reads TGTGCCAGCAGCTTAGGTCGACTAGCGGGGTCCCAAGAGACCCAGTACTTC.

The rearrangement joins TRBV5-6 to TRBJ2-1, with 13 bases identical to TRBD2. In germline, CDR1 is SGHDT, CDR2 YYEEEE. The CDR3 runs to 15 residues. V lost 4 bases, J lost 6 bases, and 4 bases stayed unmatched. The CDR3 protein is CASSRGLAGTNEQFF. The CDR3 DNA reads TGTGCCAGCAGCAGGGGACTAGCGGGGACCAATGAGCAGTTCTTC.

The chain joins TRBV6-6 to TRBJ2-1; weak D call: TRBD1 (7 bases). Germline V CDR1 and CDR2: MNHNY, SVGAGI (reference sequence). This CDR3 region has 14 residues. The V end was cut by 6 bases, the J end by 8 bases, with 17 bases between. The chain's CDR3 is CASRTQGGSHEQFF. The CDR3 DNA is TGTGCCAGCAGAACCCAGGGGGGATCGCATGAGCAGTTCTTC.

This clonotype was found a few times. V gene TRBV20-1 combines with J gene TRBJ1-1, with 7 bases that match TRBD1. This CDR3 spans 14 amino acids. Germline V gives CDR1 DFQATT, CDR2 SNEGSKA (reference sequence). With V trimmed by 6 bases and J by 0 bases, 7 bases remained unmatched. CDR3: CSATRDSMNTEAFF. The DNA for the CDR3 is TGCAGTGCCACAAGGGACAGCATGAACACTGAAGCTTTCTTT.

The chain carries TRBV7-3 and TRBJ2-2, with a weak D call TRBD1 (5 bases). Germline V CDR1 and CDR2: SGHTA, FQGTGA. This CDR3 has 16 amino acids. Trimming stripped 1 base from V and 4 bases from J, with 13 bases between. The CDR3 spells CASSLMSGMVTGELFF. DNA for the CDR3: TGTGCCAGCAGCTTAATGTCAGGGATGGTCACCGGGGAGCTGTTTTTT.

The CDR3 region has the DNA TGTGCCAGCAGCCCGGGGTCGGGGGGTACGCAGTATTTT. It yields the protein CASSPGSGGTQYF. This chain uses TRBV11-2 with TRBJ2-3; 7 bases align to TRBD2. Looked up from germline, CDR1 is SGHAT and CDR2 is FQNNGV. The CDR3 consists of 13 residues. V shed 5 bases and J 8 bases; nucleotides not matched to a gene: 7.

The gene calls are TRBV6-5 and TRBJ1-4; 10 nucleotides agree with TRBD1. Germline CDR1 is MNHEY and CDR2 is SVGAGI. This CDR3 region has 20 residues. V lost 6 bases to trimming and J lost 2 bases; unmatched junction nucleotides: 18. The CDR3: CASSPTGPGQGLSTNEKLFF. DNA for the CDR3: TGTGCCAGCAGCCCGACTGGACCGGGACAGGGGCTTTCGACTAATGAAAAACTGTTTTTT.

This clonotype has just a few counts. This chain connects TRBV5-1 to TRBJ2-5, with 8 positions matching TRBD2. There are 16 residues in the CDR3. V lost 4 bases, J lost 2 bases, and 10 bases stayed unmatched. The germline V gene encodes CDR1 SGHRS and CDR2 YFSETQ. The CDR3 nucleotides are TGCGCCAGCAGCCCCTCAGCGGGGGCGCCGCAAGAGACCCAGTACTTC. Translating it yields CASSPSAGAPQETQYF.

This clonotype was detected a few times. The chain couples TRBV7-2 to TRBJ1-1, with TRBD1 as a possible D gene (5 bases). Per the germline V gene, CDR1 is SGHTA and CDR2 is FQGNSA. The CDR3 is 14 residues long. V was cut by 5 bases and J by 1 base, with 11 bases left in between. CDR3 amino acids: CASSRPGGNTEAFF. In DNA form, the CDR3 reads TGTGCCAGCAGCAGGCCGGGGGGGAACACTGAAGCTTTCTTT.